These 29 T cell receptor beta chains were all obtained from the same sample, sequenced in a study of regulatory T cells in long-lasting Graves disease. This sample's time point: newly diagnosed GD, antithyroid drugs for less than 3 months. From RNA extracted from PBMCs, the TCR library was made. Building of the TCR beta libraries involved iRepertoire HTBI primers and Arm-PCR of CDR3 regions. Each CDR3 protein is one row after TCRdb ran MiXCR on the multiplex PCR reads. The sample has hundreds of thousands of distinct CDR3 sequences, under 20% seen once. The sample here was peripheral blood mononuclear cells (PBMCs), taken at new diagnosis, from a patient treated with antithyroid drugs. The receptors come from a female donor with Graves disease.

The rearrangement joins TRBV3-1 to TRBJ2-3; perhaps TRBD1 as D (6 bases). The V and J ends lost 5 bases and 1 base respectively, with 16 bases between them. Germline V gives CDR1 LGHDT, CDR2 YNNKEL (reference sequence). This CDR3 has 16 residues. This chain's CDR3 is CASSLTGTTGTDTQYF. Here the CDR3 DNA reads TGTGCCAGCAGCTTGACCGGGACAACCGGCACAGATACGCAGTATTTT.

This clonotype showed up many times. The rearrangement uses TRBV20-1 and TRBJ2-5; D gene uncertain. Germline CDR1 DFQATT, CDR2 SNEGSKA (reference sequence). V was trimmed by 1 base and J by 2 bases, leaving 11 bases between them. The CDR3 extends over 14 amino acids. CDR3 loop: CSARGARAQETQYF. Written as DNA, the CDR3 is TGCAGTGCTAGAGGGGCCAGAGCACAAGAGACCCAGTACTTC.

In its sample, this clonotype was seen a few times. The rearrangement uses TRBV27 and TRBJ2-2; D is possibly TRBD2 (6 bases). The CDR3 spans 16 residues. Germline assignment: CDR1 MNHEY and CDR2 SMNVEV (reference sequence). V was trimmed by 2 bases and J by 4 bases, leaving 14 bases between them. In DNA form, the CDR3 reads TGTGCCAGCAGTTTACGGTTTACTAGCATCACCGGGGAGCTGTTTTTT. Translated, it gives CASSLRFTSITGELFF.

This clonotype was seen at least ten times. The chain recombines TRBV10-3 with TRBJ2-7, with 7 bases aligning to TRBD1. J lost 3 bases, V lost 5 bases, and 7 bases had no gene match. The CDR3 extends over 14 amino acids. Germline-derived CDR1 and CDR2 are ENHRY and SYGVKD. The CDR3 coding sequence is TGTGCCATCAGTCCGGGACAGACTTACTACGAGCAGTACTTC. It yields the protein CAISPGQTYYEQYF.

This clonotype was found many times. CDR3 residues: CASSLRASSNQPQHF. CDR3 DNA: TGTGCCAGCAGTTTACGGGCATCTAGCAATCAGCCCCAGCATTTT. The J gene is TRBJ1-5, the V gene TRBV27, with D uncertain. The CDR3 extends over 15 amino acids. Germline CDR1 and CDR2: MNHEY and SMNVEV (reference sequence). V was trimmed by 2 bases and J by 0 bases, leaving 8 bases between them.

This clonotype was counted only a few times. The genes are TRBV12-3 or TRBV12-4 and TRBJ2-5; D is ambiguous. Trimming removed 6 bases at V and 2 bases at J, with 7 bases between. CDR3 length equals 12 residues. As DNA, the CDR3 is TGTGCCAGCAGCTCCGTTCAAGAGACCCAGTACTTC. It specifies CASSSVQETQYF.

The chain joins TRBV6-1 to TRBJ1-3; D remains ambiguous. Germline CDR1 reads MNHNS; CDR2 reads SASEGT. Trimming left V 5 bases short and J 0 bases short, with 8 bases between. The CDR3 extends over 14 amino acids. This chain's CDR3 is CASSRAASGNTIYF. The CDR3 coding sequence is TGTGCCAGCAGTAGAGCAGCCTCTGGAAACACCATATATTTT.

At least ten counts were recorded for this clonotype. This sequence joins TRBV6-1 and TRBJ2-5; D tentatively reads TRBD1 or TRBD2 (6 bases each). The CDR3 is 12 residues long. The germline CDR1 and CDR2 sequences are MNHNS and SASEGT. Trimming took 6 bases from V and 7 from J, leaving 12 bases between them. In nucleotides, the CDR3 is TGTGCCAGCAGCCAACAGGGAGGGACCCAGTACTTC. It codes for CASSQQGGTQYF.

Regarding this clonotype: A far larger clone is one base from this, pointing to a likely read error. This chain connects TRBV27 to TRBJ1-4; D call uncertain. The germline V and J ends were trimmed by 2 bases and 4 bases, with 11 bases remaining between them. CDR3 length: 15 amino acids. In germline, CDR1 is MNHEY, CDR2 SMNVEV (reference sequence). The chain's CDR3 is CASSLRNSNNEKLFF. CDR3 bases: TGTGCCAGCAGTTTACGGAATAGCAATAATGAAAAACTGTTTTTT.

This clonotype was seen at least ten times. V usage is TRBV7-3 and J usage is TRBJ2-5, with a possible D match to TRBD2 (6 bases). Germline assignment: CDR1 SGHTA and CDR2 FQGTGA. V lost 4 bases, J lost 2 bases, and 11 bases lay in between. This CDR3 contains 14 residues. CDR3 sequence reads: CASSSGTEQETQYF. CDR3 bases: TGTGCCAGCAGCTCAGGGACTGAACAAGAGACCCAGTACTTC.

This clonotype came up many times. The CDR3 loop is CASRDSAGEKLFF. CDR3 sequence (DNA): TGTGCCAGCAGAGACAGCGCGGGGGAAAAACTGTTTTTT. The rearrangement uses TRBV12-3 or TRBV12-4 and TRBJ1-4, with D possibly TRBD1 on 5 matching bases. This CDR3 region has 13 residues. V lost 6 bases, J lost 8 bases, and 13 bases lay in between.

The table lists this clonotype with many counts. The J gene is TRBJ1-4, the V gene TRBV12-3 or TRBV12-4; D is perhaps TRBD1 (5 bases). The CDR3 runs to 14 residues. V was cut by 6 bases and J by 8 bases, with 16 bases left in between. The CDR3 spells CASRGTGPGEKLFF. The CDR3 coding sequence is TGTGCCAGCAGGGGGACGGGGCCTGGGGAAAAACTGTTTTTT.

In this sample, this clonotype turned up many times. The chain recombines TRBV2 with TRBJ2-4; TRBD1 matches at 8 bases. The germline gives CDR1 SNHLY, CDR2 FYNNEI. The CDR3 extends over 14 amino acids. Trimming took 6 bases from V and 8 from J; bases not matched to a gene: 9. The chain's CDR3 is CASRPRDRTDIQYF. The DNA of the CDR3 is TGTGCCAGCAGGCCCCGGGACAGGACGGACATTCAGTACTTC.

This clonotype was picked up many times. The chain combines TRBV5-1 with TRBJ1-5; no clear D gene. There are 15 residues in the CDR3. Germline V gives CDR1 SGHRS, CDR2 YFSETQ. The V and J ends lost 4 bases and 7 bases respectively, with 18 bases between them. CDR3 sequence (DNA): TGCGCCAGCAGCCCCCGTCCTGGAGGGAGGCAGCCCCAGCATTTT. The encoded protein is CASSPRPGGRQPQHF.

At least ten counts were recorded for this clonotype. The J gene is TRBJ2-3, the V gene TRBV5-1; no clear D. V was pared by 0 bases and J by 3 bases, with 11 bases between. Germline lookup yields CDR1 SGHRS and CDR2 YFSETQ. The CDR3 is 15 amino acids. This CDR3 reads CASSLELVGTDTQYF. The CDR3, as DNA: TGCGCCAGCAGCTTGGAGCTAGTGGGGACAGATACGCAGTATTTT.

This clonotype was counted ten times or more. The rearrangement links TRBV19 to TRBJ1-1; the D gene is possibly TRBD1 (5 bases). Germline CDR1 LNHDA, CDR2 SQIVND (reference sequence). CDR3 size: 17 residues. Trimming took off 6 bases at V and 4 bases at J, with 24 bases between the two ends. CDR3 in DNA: TGTGCCAGTAGGGCCCCCGGAGCAGGGTTAATGGGCACTGAAGCTTTCTTT. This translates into CASRAPGAGLMGTEAFF.

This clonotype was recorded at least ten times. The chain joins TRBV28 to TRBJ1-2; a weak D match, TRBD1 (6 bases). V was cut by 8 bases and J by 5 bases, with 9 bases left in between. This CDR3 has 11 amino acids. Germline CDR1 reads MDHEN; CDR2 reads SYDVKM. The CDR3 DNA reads TGTGCCAGCCAAGGACAGTATGGCTACACCTTC. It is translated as CASQGQYGYTF.

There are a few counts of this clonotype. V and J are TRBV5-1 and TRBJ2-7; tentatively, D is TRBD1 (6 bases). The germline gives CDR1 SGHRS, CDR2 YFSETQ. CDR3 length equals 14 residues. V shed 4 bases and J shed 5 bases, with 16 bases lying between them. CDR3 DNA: TGCGCCAGCAGCCCACCTACAGGGTTGGACGAGCAGTACTTC. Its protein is CASSPPTGLDEQYF.

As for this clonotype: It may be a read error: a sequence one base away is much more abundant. The CDR3 here is CASSCTGGLSTGELFF. CDR3 sequence (DNA): TGTGCCAGCAGTTGTACAGGGGGCCTTAGCACCGGGGAGCTGTTTTTT. The V call is TRBV6-2 or TRBV6-3, the J call TRBJ2-2; 9 bases align to TRBD1. Germline V gene lookup returns CDR1 MNHEY and CDR2 SVGEGT. This CDR3 region has 16 residues. V was clipped by 4 bases and J by 4 bases; unmatched bases: 7.

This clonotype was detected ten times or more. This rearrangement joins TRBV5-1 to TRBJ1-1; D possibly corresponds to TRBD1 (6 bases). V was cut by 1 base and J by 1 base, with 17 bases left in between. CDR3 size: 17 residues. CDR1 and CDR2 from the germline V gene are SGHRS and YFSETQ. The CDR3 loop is CASSLRGPGPGNTEAFF. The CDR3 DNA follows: TGCGCCAGCAGCTTGCGGGGGCCAGGGCCGGGGAACACTGAAGCTTTCTTT. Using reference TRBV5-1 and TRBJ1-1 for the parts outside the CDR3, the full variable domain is KAGVTQTPRYLIKTRGQQVTLSCSPISGHRSVSWYQQTPGQGLQFLFEYFSETQRNKGNFPGRFSGRQFSNSRSEMNVSTLELGDSALYLCASSLRGPGPGNTEAFFGQGTRLTVV.

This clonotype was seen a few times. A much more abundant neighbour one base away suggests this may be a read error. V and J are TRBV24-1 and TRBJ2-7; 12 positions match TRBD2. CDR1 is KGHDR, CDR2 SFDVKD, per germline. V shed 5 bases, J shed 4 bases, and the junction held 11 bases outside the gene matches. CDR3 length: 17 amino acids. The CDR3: CATSGGASGREGYEQYF. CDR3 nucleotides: TGTGCCACCAGTGGCGGGGCTAGCGGGAGGGAAGGATACGAGCAGTACTTC.

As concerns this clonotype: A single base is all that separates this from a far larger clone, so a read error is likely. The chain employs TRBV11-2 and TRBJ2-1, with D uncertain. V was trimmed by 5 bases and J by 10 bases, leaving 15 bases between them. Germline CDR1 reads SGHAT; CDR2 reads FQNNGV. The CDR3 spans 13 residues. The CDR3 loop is CASSASPSYEQFF. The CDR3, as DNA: TGTGCCAGCAGCGCCAGTCCCTCCTACGAGCAGTTCTTC.

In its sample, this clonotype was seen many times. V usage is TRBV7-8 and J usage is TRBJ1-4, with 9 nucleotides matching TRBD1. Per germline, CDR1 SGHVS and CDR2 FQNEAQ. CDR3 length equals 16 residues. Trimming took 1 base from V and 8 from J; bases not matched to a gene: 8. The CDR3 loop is CASSLDGTGWGEKLFF. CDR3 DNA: TGTGCCAGCAGCTTAGACGGGACAGGGTGGGGGGAAAAACTGTTTTTT. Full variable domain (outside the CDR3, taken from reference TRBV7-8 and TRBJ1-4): GAGVSQSPRYKVAKRGQDVALRCDPISGHVSLFWYQQALGQGPEFLTYFQNEAQLDKSGLPSDRFFAERPEGSVSTLKIQRTQQEDSAVYLCASSLDGTGWGEKLFFGSGTQLSVL.

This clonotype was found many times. The CDR3 DNA reads TGTGCCAGCAGCTTAGATCGGGGGACTAGCGTCTCCTACAATGAGCAGTTCTTC. Residues: CASSLDRGTSVSYNEQFF. V is TRBV11-2 and J is TRBJ2-1, with 10 bases identical to TRBD2. The trim removed 0 bases at V and 0 bases at J, leaving 5 bases unmatched. The CDR3 sequence is 18 residues long. CDR1 is SGHAT, CDR2 FQNNGV, per germline. Filled out from reference TRBV11-2 and TRBJ2-1, the complete variable domain reads EAGVAQSPRYKIIEKRQSVAFWCNPISGHATLYWYQQILGQGPKLLIQFQNNGVVDDSQLPKDRFSAERLKGVDSTLKIQPAKLEDSAVYLCASSLDRGTSVSYNEQFFGPGTRLTVL.

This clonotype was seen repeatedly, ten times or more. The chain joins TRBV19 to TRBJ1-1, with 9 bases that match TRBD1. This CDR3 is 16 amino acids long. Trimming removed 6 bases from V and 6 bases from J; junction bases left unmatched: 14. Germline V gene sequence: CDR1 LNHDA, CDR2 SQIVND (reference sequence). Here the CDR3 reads CASRYPGGQGYAEAFF. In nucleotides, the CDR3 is TGTGCCAGTAGATATCCAGGGGGACAGGGTTACGCTGAAGCTTTCTTT.

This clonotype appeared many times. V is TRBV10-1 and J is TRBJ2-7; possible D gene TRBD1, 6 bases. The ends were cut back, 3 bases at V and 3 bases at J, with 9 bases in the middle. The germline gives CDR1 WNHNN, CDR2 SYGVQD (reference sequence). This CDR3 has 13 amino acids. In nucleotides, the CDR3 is TGCGCCAGCAGTGAAGGCAGGGGCTACGAGCAGTACTTC. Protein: CASSEGRGYEQYF.

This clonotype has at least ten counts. For the CDR3, the DNA is TGTGCCAGCAGTTGGTCAGTTAGAGATTCACCCCTCCACTTT. It encodes CASSWSVRDSPLHF. The chain employs TRBV12-3 or TRBV12-4 and TRBJ1-6; D remains ambiguous. The length of the CDR3 is 14 residues. The V and J ends lost 4 bases and 8 bases respectively, with 12 bases between them.

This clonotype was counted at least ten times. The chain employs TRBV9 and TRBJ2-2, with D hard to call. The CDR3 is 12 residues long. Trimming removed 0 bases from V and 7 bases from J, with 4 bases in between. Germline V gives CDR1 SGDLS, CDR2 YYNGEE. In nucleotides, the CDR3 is TGTGCCAGCAGCGTAGTACGCGGGGAGCTGTTTTTT. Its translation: CASSVVRGELFF.

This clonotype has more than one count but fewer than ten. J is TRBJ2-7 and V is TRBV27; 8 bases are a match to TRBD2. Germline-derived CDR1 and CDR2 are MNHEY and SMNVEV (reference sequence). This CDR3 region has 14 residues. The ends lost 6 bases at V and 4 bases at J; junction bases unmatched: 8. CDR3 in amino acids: CASRPSGSRYEQYF. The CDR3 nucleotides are TGTGCCAGCAGACCGAGCGGGAGTAGGTACGAGCAGTACTTC.